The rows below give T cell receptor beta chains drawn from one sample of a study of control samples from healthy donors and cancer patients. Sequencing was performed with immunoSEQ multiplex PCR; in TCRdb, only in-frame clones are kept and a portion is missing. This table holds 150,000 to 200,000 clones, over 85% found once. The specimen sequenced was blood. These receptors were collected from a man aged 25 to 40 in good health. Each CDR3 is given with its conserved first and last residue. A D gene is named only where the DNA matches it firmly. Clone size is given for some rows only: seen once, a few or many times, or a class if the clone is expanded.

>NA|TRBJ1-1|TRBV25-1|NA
CASSEEVYTEAFF
TGTGCCAGCAGTGAAGAGGTGTACACTGAAGCTTTCTTT
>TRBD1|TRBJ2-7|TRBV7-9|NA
CASSATTGAFLGEQYF
TGTGCCAGCAGCGCTACGACAGGGGCGTTTTTAGGCGAGCAGTACTTC
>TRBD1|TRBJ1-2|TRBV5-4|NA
CASSPRDRGPDGYTF
TGTGCCAGCAGCCCCCGGGACAGGGGGCCGGATGGCTACACCTTC
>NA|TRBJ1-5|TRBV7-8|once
CASSPNRQPNQPQHF
TGTGCCAGCAGCCCAAATCGGCAGCCCAATCAGCCCCAGCATTTT
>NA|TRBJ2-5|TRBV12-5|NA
CASGLSLRTVIQETQYF
TGTGCTAGTGGTTTGTCTCTCCGGACAGTAATTCAAGAGACCCAGTACTTC
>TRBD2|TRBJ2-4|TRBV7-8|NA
CASSSGTSSNIQYF
TGTGCCAGCAGCTCGGGGACTAGTAGTAACATTCAGTACTTC
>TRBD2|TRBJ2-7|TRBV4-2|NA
CASSRGLASYEQYF
TGTGCCAGCAGCCGTGGACTAGCGAGCTACGAGCAGTACTTC
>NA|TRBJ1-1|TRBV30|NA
CAWSVDVNTEAFF
TGTGCCTGGAGTGTAGATGTGAACACTGAAGCTTTCTTT
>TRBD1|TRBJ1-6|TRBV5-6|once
CASSLFDRDNSPLHF
TGTGCCAGCAGCTTATTTGACAGGGATAATTCACCCCTCCACTTT
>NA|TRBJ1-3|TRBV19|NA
CASSAQTPGTWGNTIYF
TGTGCCAGTAGTGCACAAACCCCCGGGACGTGGGGAAACACCATATATTTT
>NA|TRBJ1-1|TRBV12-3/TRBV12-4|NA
CASSFTRAEAFF
TGTGCCAGCAGTTTTACTCGCGCTGAAGCTTTCTTT
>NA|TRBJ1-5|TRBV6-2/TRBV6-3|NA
CASSDRSYQPQHF
TGTGCCAGCAGCGACAGGAGCTATCAGCCCCAGCATTTT
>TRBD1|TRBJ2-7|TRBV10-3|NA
CAISEGGQGYEQYF
TGTGCCATCAGTGAGGGAGGACAGGGCTACGAGCAGTACTTC
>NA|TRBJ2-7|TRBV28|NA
CASTSSGLGDGEQYF
TGTGCCAGCACCTCATCGGGACTCGGAGACGGGGAGCAGTACTTC
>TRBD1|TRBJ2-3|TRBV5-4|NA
CASSFRTGTTDTQYF
TGTGCCAGCAGCTTCAGGACAGGGACCACAGATACGCAGTATTTT
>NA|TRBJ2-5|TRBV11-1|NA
CASSLVREQETQYF
TGTGCCAGCAGCTTAGTCAGGGAACAAGAGACCCAGTACTTC
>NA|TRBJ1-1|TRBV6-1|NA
CASSDLRGNTEAFF
TGTGCCAGCAGTGATTTAAGGGGCAACACTGAAGCTTTCTTT
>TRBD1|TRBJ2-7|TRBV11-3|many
CASSRQGTYEQYF
TGTGCCAGCAGCCGACAGGGCACCTACGAGCAGTACTTC
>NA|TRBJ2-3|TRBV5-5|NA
CASSLVVGGDTQYF
TGTGCCAGCAGCTTGGTGGTTGGAGGAGATACGCAGTATTTT
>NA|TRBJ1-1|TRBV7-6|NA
CASSLSNKGGWKNTEAFF
TGTGCCAGCAGCTTAAGTAATAAGGGAGGGTGGAAGAACACTGAAGCTTTCTTT
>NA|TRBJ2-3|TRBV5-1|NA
CASRPGSGGQTDTQYF
TGCGCCAGCAGACCTGGAAGTGGGGGGCAGACAGATACGCAGTATTTT
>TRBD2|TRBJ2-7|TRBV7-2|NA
CASRRGGLSYEQYF
TGTGCCAGCAGAAGGGGAGGGCTCTCCTACGAGCAGTACTTC
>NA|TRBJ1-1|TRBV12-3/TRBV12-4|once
CASSFSNTEAFF
TGTGCCAGCAGTTTCAGTAACACTGAAGCTTTCTTT
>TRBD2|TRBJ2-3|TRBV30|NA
CAWTVAGGVTDTQYF
TGTGCCTGGACTGTAGCGGGGGGGGTCACAGATACGCAGTATTTT
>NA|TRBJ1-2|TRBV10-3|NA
CATAQGPERGYTF
TGTGCCACGGCTCAGGGGCCGGAGCGAGGCTACACCTTC
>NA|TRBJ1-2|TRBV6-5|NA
CASSYFRAYGYTF
TGTGCCAGCAGTTACTTTCGGGCCTATGGCTACACCTTC
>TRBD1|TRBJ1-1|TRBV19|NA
CATRQGRAEAFF
TGTGCCACTCGACAGGGGAGGGCTGAAGCTTTCTTT
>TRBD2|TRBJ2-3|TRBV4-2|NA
CASSPLAGGPGDTQYF
TGTGCCAGCAGCCCGTTAGCGGGAGGGCCCGGAGATACGCAGTATTTT
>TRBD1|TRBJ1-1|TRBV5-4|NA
CASSSHKTGGGMNTEAFF
TGTGCCAGCAGCTCACATAAAACAGGGGGAGGGATGAACACTGAAGCTTTCTTT
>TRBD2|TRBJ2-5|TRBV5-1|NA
CASSLGGGETQYF
TGCGCCAGCAGCTTGGGGGGAGGGGAGACCCAGTACTTC
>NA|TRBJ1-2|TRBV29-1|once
CSVEQPMRNGYTF
TGCAGCGTTGAACAACCTATGCGAAATGGCTACACCTTC
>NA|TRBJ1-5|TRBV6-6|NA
CASSYGAGNQPQHF
TGTGCCAGCAGTTACGGGGCAGGCAATCAGCCCCAGCATTTT
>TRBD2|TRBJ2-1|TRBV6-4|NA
CASSDSSGGHNEQFF
TGTGCCAGCAGTGACTCTAGCGGGGGGCACAATGAGCAGTTCTTC
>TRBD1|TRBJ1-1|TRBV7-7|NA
CASSLADRGLVGTEAFF
TGTGCCAGCAGCTTAGCCGACAGGGGGCTGGTTGGCACTGAAGCTTTCTTT
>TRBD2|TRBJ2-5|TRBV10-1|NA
CASALSGSRETQYF
TGCGCCAGCGCCTTAAGCGGGAGTAGAGAGACCCAGTACTTC
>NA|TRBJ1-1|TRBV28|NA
CASSWATLYAEAFF
TGTGCCAGCAGTTGGGCAACTCTATACGCTGAAGCTTTCTTT
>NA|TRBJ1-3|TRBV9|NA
CASSVEESPGNTIYF
TGTGCCAGCAGCGTAGAAGAATCTCCCGGAAACACCATATATTTT
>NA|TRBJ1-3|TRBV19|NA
CASSIGTPSGNTIYF
TGTGCCAGTAGTATCGGGACACCCTCTGGAAACACCATATATTTT
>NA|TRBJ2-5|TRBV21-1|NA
CASSKGPLIVPQETQYF
TGTGCCAGCAGCAAGGGACCACTAATTGTCCCCCAAGAGACCCAGTACTTC
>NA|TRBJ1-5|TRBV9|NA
CASSVDWNQPQHF
TGTGCCAGCAGCGTAGACTGGAATCAGCCCCAGCATTTT
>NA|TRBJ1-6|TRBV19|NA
CASSQGTGGNSPLHF
TGTGCCAGTAGTCAAGGGACGGGCGGTAATTCACCCCTCCACTTT
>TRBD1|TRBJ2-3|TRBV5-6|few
CASSLDRGITDTQYF
TGTGCCAGCAGCTTGGACAGGGGGATCACAGATACGCAGTATTTT
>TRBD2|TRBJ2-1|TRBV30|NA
CAWKTPTSLIHNEQFF
TGTGCCTGGAAAACCCCGACTAGCCTCATCCACAATGAGCAGTTCTTC
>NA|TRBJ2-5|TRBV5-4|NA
CASSFDETQYF
TGTGCCAGCAGCTTCGACGAGACCCAGTACTTC
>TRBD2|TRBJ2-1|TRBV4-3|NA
CASSQVAGGLYNEQFF
TGCGCCAGCAGCCAAGTAGCGGGGGGACTCTACAATGAGCAGTTCTTC
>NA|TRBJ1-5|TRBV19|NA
CASRGQPNQPQHF
TGTGCCAGTAGAGGACAGCCTAATCAGCCCCAGCATTTT
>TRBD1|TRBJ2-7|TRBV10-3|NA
CAIKGQGPLEQYF
TGTGCCATCAAAGGACAGGGCCCCCTCGAGCAGTACTTC
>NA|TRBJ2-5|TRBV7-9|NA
CASSLGASFQETQYF
TGTGCCAGCAGCTTAGGGGCTTCTTTCCAAGAGACCCAGTACTTC
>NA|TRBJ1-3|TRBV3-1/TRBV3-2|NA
CASSQVGGVGSGNTIYF
TGTGCCAGCAGCCAAGTAGGGGGGGTCGGCTCTGGAAACACCATATATTTT
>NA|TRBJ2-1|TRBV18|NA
CASSIQGSYNEQFF
TGTGCCAGCTCTATACAGGGCTCCTACAATGAGCAGTTCTTC
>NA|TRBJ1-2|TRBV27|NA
CASSLSWGGDYGYTF
TGTGCCAGCAGTTTATCGTGGGGCGGGGACTATGGCTACACCTTC
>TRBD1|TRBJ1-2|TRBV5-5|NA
CASSYYRTGSNYGYTF
TGTGCCAGCAGCTATTATCGGACAGGGTCTAACTATGGCTACACCTTC
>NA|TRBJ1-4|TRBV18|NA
CASSPGQNEKLFF
TGTGCCAGCTCACCAGGGCAGAACGAAAAACTGTTTTTT
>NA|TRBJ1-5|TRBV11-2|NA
CASSLRSNQPQHF
TGTGCCAGCAGCTTACGTAGCAATCAGCCCCAGCATTTT
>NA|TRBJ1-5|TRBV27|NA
CASSLLGAGNQPQHF
TGTGCCAGCAGTTTACTGGGGGCGGGCAATCAGCCCCAGCATTTT
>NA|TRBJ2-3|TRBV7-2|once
CASSLAGGRGDTQYF
TGTGCCAGCAGCTTAGCGGGGGGGCGCGGAGATACGCAGTATTTT
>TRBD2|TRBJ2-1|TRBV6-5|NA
CASSFGTSRANEQFF
TGTGCCAGCAGTTTTGGGACTAGCCGTGCCAATGAGCAGTTCTTC
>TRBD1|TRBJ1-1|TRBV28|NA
CASSSSLTGGTNTEAFF
TGTGCCAGCAGTTCGTCCCTGACAGGGGGCACGAACACTGAAGCTTTCTTT
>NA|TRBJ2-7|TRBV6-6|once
CASSTQGAGNEQYF
TGTGCCAGCAGCACTCAGGGAGCCGGGAACGAGCAGTACTTC